The 4 T cell receptor beta chains below were found in one sample sequenced in a study of a mutant IDH1 vaccine in newly diagnosed glioma. The method was immunoSEQ multiplex PCR; TCRdb's version includes in-frame clones alone and lacks a portion of them. Counted here are roughly 25,000 clones, about three quarters occurring once; the ten biggest clones make up roughly a tenth. Indicated time point: week 5, during vaccination. One vaccine dose held 300 ug of mutant IDH1 20-mer peptide and came with topical imiquimod. Their target antigens are unknown. The sample was PBMCs, taken from a glioma patient whose treatment included an IDH1 peptide vaccine. The receptors here all came from a middle-aged man with glioma.

This chain joins TRBV28 and TRBJ1-2, with D possibly being TRBD1 (6 bases). This CDR3 comprises 14 residues. V lost 7 bases and J 7 bases, leaving 19 bases between the germline ends. Germline CDR1 and CDR2: MDHEN and SYDVKM. In DNA form, the CDR3 reads TGTGCCAGCACCGTTTGGGGGGCGCTTCGTGGCTACACCTTC. Translating it yields CASTVWGALRGYTF.

The chain has TRBV6-6 and TRBJ2-7; 11 nucleotides align to TRBD2. J was trimmed by 2 bases and V by 6 bases; bases with no gene match: 9. The CDR3 extends over 16 amino acids. CDR1 and CDR2 from the germline V gene are MNHNY and SVGAGI (reference sequence). CDR3 in DNA: TGTGCCAGCAGAACGACGGGACTAGCGGAACCCTACGAGCAGTACGTC. Protein product: CASRTTGLAEPYEQYV.

The chain combines TRBV11-3 with TRBJ1-2; 7 bases are shared with TRBD1. CDR1 and CDR2 from the germline V gene are SGHNT and YENEEA. V was clipped by 5 bases and J by 2 bases; unmatched bases: 11. There are 16 residues in the CDR3. CDR3 DNA: TGTGCCAGCAGCACCCGGGGCAGGGGGGCCAACTATGGCTACACCTTC. The encoded protein is CASSTRGRGANYGYTF.

The chain carries TRBV18 and TRBJ2-7; tentative D call: TRBD1 (6 bases). Trimming removed 1 base at V and 3 bases at J, with 7 bases between. The CDR3 extends over 13 amino acids. Germline V lookup: CDR1 KGHSH, CDR2 LQKENI. CDR3 in amino acids: CASSPQQGYEQYF. CDR3 in DNA: TGTGCCAGCTCACCACAACAGGGCTACGAGCAGTACTTC.